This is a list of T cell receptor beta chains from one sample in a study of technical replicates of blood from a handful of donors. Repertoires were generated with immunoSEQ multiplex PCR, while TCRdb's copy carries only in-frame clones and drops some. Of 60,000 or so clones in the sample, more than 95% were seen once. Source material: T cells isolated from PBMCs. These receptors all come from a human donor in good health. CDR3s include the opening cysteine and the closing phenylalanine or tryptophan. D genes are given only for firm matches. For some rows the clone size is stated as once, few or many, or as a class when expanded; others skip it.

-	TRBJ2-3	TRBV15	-	CATSRDPGSDTQYF	TGTGCCACCAGCAGAGATCCAGGGTCAGATACGCAGTATTTT
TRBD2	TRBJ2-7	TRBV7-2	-	CASSLTLAATYEQYF	TGTGCCAGCAGCTTAACCCTAGCGGCCACCTACGAGCAGTACTTC
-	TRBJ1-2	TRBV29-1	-	CSVLGGDYGYTF	TGCAGCGTTCTTGGGGGGGACTATGGCTACACCTTC
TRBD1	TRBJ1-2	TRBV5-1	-	CASSLFDRDRNGYTF	TGCGCCAGCAGCTTGTTCGACAGGGATCGAAATGGCTACACCTTC
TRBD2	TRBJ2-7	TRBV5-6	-	CASSSSGSLFSEQYF	TGTGCCAGCAGCAGCAGCGGGAGTCTATTTAGTGAGCAGTACTTC
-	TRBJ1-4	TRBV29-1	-	CSVAYVTNEKLFF	TGCAGCGTTGCCTATGTCACTAATGAAAAACTGTTTTTT
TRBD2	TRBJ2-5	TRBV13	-	CASSFGSAGIQETQYF	TGTGCCAGCAGCTTTGGGTCAGCGGGAATACAAGAGACCCAGTACTTC
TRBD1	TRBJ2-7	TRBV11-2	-	CASSLGTGPYEQYF	TGTGCCAGCAGCTTAGGGACAGGGCCCTACGAGCAGTACTTC
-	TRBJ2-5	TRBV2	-	CAMIGSGPLGVETQYF	TGTGCCATGATTGGATCCGGGCCCTTAGGGGTAGAGACCCAGTACTTC
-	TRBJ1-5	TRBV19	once	CASRRGEGGNQPQHF	TGTGCCAGTAGACGCGGTGAAGGGGGCAATCAGCCCCAGCATTTT
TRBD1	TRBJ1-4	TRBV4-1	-	CASSLGQGKNEKLFF	TGCGCCAGCAGCCTTGGACAGGGGAAAAATGAAAAACTGTTTTTT
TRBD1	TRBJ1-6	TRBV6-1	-	CASSARDRDVNSPLHF	TGTGCCAGCAGTGCCCGGGACAGGGACGTAAATTCACCCCTCCACTTT
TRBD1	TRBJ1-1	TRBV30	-	CAWSPGQGGAFF	TGTGCCTGGAGCCCGGGACAGGGGGGAGCTTTCTTT
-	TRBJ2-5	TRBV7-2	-	CASKLIGRGETQYF	TGTGCCAGCAAACTTATAGGAAGGGGTGAGACCCAGTACTTC
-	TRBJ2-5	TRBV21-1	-	CASSARDREGQETQYF	TGTGCCAGCAGCGCCCGGGACAGGGAGGGCCAAGAGACCCAGTACTTC
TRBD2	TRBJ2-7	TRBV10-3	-	CAIRGGERESGEQYF	TGTGCCATCAGGGGGGGGGAGCGGGAGTCCGGCGAGCAGTACTTC
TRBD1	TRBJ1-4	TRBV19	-	CASKTTGGNEKLFF	TGTGCCAGTAAAACGACAGGGGGAAATGAAAAACTGTTTTTT
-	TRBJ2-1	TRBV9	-	CASSVTGNEQFF	TGTGCCAGCAGCGTAACAGGGAATGAGCAGTTCTTC
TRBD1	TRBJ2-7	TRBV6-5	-	CASRTGTALYEQYF	TGTGCCAGCAGAACCGGGACAGCTCTCTACGAGCAGTACTTC
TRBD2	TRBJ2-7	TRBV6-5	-	CASRRLAGASQYF	TGTGCCAGCAGGAGGCTAGCGGGAGCCAGCCAGTACTTC
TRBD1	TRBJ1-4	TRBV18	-	CASSTQGSSEKLFF	TGTGCCAGCTCAACACAGGGGTCTTCTGAAAAACTGTTTTTT
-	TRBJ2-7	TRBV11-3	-	CASSYLGVSYEQYF	TGTGCCAGCAGCTATTTAGGGGTTTCCTACGAGCAGTACTTC
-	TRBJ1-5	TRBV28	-	CASSLSPARGYQPQHF	TGTGCCAGCAGTCTCTCCCCAGCGCGTGGATATCAGCCCCAGCATTTT
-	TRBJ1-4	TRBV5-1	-	CASSLEDGAVTEKLFF	TGCGCCAGCAGCTTGGAGGATGGGGCCGTTACCGAAAAACTGTTTTTT
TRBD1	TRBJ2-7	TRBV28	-	CASSEGGEGLYEQYF	TGTGCCAGCAGCGAAGGGGGCGAGGGTCTCTACGAGCAGTACTTC
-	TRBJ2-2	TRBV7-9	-	CASSLANFSGELFF	TGTGCCAGCAGCTTAGCAAATTTTAGCGGGGAGCTGTTTTTT
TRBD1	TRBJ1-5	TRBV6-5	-	CASSVDRAMTQPQHF	TGTGCCAGCAGCGTCGACAGGGCGATGACTCAGCCCCAGCATTTT
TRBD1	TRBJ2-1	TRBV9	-	CASSVGWYETGGVGEQFF	TGTGCCAGCAGCGTAGGTTGGTATGAGACAGGGGGTGTCGGTGAGCAGTTCTTC
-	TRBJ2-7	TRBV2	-	CASTPLRGEQYF	TGTGCCAGCACACCCCTACGGGGCGAGCAGTACTTC
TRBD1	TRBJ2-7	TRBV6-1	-	CASNAGTGYYEQYF	TGTGCCAGCAATGCCGGGACAGGGTACTACGAGCAGTACTTC
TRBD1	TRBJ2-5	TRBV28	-	CASRTGGQGETQYF	TGTGCCAGCAGGACAGGGGGCCAAGGAGAGACCCAGTACTTC
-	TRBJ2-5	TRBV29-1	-	CSVARGQETQYF	TGCAGCGTTGCCAGGGGTCAAGAGACCCAGTACTTC
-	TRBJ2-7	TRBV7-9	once	CASSRIPRGQDYEQYF	TGTGCCAGCAGTCGAATTCCCAGGGGACAAGACTACGAGCAGTACTTC
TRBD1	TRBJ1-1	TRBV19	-	CASSIGQGGAAFF	TGTGCCAGTAGTATTGGACAGGGGGGAGCAGCTTTCTTT
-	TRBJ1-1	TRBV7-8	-	CASSLGAGSNTEAFF	TGTGCCAGCAGCTTAGGAGCGGGCTCGAACACTGAAGCTTTCTTT
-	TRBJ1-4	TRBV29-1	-	CSAVTVANEKLFF	TGCAGCGCCGTGACAGTGGCTAATGAAAAACTGTTTTTT
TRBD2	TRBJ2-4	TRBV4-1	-	CASSQGGTSGRAKNIQYF	TGCGCCAGCAGCCAAGGAGGGACTAGCGGTAGAGCCAAAAACATTCAGTACTTC
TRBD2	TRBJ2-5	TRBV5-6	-	CASSSRRRLAGGKETQYF	TGTGCCAGCAGCTCCCGACGTAGACTAGCGGGAGGGAAAGAGACCCAGTACTTC
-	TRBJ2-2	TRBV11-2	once	CASSFYFRPTNTGELFF	TGTGCCAGCAGCTTCTATTTCAGGCCCACGAACACCGGGGAGCTGTTTTTT
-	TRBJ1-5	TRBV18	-	CASSPAGRTHNQPQHF	TGTGCCAGCTCACCAGCCGGACGGACTCACAATCAGCCCCAGCATTTT
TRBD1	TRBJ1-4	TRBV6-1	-	CASSLGQFSEKLFF	TGTGCCAGCAGCTTGGGACAGTTTTCTGAAAAACTGTTTTTT
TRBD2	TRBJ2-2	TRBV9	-	CASSPLSGGADTGELFF	TGTGCCAGCAGCCCCCTTAGCGGGGGGGCCGACACCGGGGAGCTGTTTTTT
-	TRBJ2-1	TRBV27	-	CASSLRGLHNEQFF	TGTGCCAGCAGTTTAAGGGGGTTGCACAATGAGCAGTTCTTC
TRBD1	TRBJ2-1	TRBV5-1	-	CASSLDRLTGNEQFF	TGCGCCAGCAGCCTGGACAGGCTTACGGGCAATGAGCAGTTCTTC
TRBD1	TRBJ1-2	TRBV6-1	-	CASSPYGGQDYGYTF	TGTGCCAGCAGCCCCTACGGAGGACAGGACTATGGCTACACCTTC
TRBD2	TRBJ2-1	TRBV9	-	CASSVGGGSYNEQFF	TGTGCCAGCAGCGTAGGCGGGGGTTCCTACAATGAGCAGTTCTTC
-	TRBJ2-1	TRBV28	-	CASSLSRGNEQFF	TGTGCCAGCAGTTTATCCCGGGGGAATGAGCAGTTCTTC
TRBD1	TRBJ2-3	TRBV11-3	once	CASSRGQGPTDTQYF	TGTGCCAGCAGCAGGGGACAGGGGCCCACAGATACGCAGTATTTT
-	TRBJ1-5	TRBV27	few	CASSLKAGDGQPQHF	TGTGCCAGCAGTTTAAAGGCAGGGGACGGACAGCCCCAGCATTTT
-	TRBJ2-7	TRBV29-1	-	CSVGAGQPIYEQYF	TGCAGCGTTGGTGCGGGACAGCCCATCTACGAGCAGTACTTC
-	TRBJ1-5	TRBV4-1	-	CASSQDPVNQPQHF	TGCGCCAGCAGCCAAGACCCAGTCAATCAGCCCCAGCATTTT
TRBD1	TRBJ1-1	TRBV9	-	CASSVVDRGNTEAFF	TGTGCCAGCAGCGTTGTAGACAGGGGGAACACTGAAGCTTTCTTT
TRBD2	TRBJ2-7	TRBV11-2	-	CASSRGLAGESYEQYF	TGTGCCAGCAGCCGCGGACTAGCGGGAGAATCCTACGAGCAGTACTTC
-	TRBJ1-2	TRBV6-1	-	CASSPERVTYGYTF	TGTGCCAGCAGTCCGGAGAGAGTAACCTATGGCTACACCTTC
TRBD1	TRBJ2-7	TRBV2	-	CASITDRGSAEQYF	TGTGCCAGCATTACGGACAGGGGGTCCGCCGAGCAGTACTTC
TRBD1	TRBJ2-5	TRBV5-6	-	CASSPDRAGTQYF	TGTGCCAGCAGCCCGGACAGGGCCGGGACCCAGTACTTC
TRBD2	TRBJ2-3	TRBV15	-	CATSRDRASGRSTDTQYF	TGTGCCACCAGCAGAGATCGCGCTAGCGGACGAAGCACAGATACGCAGTATTTT
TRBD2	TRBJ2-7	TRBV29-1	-	CSGRLAGGHEQYF	TGCAGCGGGAGACTAGCGGGAGGCCACGAGCAGTACTTC